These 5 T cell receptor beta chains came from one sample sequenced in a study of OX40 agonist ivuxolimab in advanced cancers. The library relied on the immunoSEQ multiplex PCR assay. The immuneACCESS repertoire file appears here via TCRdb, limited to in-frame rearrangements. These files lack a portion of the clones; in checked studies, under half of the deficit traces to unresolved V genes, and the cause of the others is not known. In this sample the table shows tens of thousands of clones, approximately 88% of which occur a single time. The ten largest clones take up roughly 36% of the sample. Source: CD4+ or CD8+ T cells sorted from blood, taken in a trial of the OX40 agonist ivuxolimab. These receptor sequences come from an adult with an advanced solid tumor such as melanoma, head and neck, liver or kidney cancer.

The CDR3 DNA is TGTGCCAGCAGTTATCCCGCGTCAGGCACAGATACGCAGTATTTT. Its protein product is CASSYPASGTDTQYF. The chain recombines TRBV27 with TRBJ2-3, with D hard to call. The germline CDR1 and CDR2 sequences are MNHEY and SMNVEV (reference sequence). The CDR3 extends over 15 amino acids. V gave up 4 bases and J gave up 1 base, with 12 bases separating them.

The CDR3 here is CASPAFRPPGNEQFF. CDR3 nucleotide sequence: TGTGCCAGCCCCGCTTTCCGACCTCCTGGCAATGAGCAGTTCTTC. V usage is TRBV27 and J usage is TRBJ2-1; D unclear. CDR1 and CDR2 from the germline V gene are MNHEY and SMNVEV (reference sequence). The V and J ends lost 8 bases and 6 bases respectively, with 20 bases between them. CDR3 size: 15 residues.

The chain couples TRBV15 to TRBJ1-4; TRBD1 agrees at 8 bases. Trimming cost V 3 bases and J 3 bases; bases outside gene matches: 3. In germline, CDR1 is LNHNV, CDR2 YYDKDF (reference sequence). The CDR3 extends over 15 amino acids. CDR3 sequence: CATSSQGAPNEKLFF. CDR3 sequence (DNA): TGTGCCACCAGCAGCCAGGGGGCTCCTAATGAAAAACTGTTTTTT. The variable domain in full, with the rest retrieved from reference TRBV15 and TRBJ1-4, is DAMVIQNPRYQVTQFGKPVTLSCSQTLNHNVMYWYQQKSSQAPKLLFHYYDKDFNNEADTPDNFQSRRPNTSFCFLDIRSPGLGDTAMYLCATSSQGAPNEKLFFGSGTQLSVL.

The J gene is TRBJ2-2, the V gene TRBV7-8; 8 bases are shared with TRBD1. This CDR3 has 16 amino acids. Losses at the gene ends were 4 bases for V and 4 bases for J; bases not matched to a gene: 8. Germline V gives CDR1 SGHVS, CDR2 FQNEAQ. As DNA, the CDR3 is TGTGCCAGCAGCTCCGGACAGGGTGTAGGCACCGGGGAGCTGTTTTTT. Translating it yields CASSSGQGVGTGELFF. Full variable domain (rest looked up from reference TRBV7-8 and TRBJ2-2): GAGVSQSPRYKVAKRGQDVALRCDPISGHVSLFWYQQALGQGPEFLTYFQNEAQLDKSGLPSDRFFAERPEGSVSTLKIQRTQQEDSAVYLCASSSGQGVGTGELFFGEGSRLTVL.

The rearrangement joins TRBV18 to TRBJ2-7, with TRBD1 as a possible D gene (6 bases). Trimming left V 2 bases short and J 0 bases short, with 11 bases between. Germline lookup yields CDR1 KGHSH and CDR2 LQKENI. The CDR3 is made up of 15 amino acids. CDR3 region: CASSPGGAHSYEQYF. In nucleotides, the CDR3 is TGTGCCAGCTCACCAGGGGGCGCCCACTCCTACGAGCAGTACTTC.